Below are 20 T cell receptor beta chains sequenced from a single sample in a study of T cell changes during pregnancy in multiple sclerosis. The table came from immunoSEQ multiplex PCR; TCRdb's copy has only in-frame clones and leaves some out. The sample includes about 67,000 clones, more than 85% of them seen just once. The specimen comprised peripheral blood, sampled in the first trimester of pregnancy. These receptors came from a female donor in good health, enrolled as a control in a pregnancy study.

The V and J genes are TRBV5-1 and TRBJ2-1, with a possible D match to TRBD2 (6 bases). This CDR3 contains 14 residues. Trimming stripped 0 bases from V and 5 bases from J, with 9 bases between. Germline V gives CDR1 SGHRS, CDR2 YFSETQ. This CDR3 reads CASSLGLGNNEQFF. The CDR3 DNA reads TGCGCCAGCAGCTTGGGACTAGGGAACAATGAGCAGTTCTTC.

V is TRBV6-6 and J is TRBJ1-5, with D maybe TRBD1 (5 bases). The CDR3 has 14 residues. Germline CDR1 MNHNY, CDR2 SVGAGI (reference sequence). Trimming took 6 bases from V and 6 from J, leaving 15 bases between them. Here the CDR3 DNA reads TGTGCCAGCAGACCAGGGTTGGTGGGTCAGCCCCAGCATTTT. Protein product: CASRPGLVGQPQHF.

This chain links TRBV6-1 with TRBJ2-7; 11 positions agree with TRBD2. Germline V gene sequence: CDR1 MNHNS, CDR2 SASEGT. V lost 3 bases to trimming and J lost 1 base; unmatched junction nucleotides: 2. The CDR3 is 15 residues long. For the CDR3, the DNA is TGTGCCAGCAGTGACGGACTAGCGGGTTCCTACGAGCAGTACTTC. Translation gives CASSDGLAGSYEQYF.

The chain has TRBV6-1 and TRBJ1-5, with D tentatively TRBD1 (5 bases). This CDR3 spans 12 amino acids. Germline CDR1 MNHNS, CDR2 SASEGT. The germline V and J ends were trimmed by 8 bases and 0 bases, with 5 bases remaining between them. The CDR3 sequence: CASQGSNQPQHF. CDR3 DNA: TGTGCCAGCCAGGGTAGCAATCAGCCCCAGCATTTT.

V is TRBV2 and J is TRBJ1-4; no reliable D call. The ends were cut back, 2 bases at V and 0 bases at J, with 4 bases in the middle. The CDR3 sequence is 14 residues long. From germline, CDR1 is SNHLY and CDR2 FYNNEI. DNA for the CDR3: TGTGCCAGCAGTGAATTAACAACTAATGAAAAACTGTTTTTT. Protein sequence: CASSELTTNEKLFF. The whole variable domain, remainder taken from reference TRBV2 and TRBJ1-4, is EPEVTQTPSHQVTQMGQEVILRCVPISNHLYFYWYRQILGQKVEFLVSFYNNEISEKSEIFDDQFSVERPDGSNFTLKIRSTKLEDSAMYFCASSELTTNEKLFFGSGTQLSVL.

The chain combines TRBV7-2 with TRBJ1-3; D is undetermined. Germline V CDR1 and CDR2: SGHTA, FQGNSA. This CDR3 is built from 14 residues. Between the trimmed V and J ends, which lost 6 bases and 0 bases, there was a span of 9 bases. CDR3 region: CASRQPNSGNTIYF. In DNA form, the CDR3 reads TGTGCCAGCAGACAGCCCAACTCTGGAAACACCATATATTTT. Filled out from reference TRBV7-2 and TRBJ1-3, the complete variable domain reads GAGVSQSPSNKVTEKGKDVELRCDPISGHTALYWYRQSLGQGLEFLIYFQGNSAPDKSGLPSDRFSAERTGGSVSTLTIQRTQQEDSAVYLCASRQPNSGNTIYFGEGSWLTVV.

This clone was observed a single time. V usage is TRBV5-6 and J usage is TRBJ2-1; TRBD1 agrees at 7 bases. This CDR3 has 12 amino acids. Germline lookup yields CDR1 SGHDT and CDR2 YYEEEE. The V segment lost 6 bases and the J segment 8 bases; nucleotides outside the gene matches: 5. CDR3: CASTSTGYEQFF. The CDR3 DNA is TGTGCCAGCACCTCGACAGGGTATGAGCAGTTCTTC.

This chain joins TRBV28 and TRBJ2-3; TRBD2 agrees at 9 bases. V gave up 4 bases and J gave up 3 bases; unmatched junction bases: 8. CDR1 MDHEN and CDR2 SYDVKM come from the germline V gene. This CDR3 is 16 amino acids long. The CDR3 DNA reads TGTGCCAGCAGTTCAGTAGCGGGAGTTAGTACAGATACGCAGTATTTT. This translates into CASSSVAGVSTDTQYF.

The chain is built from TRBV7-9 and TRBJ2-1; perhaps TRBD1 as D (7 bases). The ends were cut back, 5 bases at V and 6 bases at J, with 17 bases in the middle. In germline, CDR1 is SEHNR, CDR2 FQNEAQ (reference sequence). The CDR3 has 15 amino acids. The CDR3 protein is CASSLEGALANEQFF. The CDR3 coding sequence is TGTGCCAGCAGCCTGGAGGGGGCTTTGGCCAATGAGCAGTTCTTC.

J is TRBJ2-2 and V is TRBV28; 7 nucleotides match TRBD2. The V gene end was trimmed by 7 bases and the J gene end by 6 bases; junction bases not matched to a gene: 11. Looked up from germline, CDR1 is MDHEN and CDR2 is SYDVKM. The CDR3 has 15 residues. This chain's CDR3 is CASTLMTSPPGELFF. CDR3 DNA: TGTGCCAGCACACTAATGACTAGCCCCCCCGGGGAGCTGTTTTTT.

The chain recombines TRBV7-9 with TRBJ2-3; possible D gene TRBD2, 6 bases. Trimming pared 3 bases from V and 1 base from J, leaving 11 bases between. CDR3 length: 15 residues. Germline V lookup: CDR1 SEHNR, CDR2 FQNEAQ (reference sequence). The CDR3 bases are TGTGCCAGCAGCTTCAGGTCTAGCGGCACAGATACGCAGTATTTT. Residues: CASSFRSSGTDTQYF.

The CDR3 sequence is CASSPRAGIQETQYF. CDR3 in DNA: TGTGCCAGCTCACCACGAGCAGGGATCCAAGAGACCCAGTACTTC. The chain uses TRBV18 and TRBJ2-5; D may be TRBD1 (5 bases). The CDR3 has 15 amino acids. V lost 1 base and J 1 base, leaving 10 bases between the germline ends. Germline CDR1 reads KGHSH; CDR2 reads LQKENI.

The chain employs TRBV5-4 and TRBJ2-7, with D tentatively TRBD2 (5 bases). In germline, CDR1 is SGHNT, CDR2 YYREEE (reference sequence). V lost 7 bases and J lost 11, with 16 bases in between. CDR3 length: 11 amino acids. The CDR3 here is CASSEAQREYF. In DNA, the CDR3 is TGTGCCAGCTCCGAGGCGCAGAGGGAGTACTTC.

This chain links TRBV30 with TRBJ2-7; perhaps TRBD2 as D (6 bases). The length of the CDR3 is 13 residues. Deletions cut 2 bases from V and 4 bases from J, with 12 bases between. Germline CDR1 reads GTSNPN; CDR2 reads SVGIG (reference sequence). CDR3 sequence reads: CAWSPGSGYEQYF. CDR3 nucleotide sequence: TGTGCCTGGAGTCCCGGTAGCGGATACGAGCAGTACTTC.

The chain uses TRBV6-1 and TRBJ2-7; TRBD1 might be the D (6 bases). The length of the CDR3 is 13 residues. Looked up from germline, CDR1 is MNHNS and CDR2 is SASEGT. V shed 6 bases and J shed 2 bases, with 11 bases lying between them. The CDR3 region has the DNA TGTGCCAGCAGACAGGGCGAGACCTACGAGCAGTACTTC. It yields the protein CASRQGETYEQYF.

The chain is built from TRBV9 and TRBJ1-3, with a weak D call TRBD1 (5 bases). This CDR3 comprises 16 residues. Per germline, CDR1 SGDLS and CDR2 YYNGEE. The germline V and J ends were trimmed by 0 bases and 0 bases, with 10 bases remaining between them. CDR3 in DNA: TGTGCCAGCAGCGTAGTAGACAGCTCCTCTGGAAACACCATATATTTT. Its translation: CASSVVDSSSGNTIYF.

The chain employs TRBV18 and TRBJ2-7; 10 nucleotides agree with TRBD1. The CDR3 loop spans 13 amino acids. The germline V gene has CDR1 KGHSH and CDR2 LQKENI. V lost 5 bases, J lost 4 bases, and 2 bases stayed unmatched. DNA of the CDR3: TGTGCCAGCTCAAGACAGGGGGCTTACGAGCAGTACTTC. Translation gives CASSRQGAYEQYF.

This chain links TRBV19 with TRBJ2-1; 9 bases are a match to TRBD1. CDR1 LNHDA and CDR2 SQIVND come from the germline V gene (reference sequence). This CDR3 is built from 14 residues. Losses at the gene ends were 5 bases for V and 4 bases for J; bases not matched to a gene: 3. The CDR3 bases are TGTGCCAGTAGTTGGGGACAGGGTTACAATGAGCAGTTCTTC. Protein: CASSWGQGYNEQFF.

For the CDR3, the DNA is TGCAGCGGGGACAGGGCCAATGAAGCTTTCTTT. It translates to CSGDRANEAFF. The chain couples TRBV29-1 to TRBJ1-1; TRBD1 matches 9 bases. Losses at the gene ends were 7 bases for V and 7 bases for J; bases not matched to a gene: 4. Germline CDR1 reads SQVTM; CDR2 reads ANQGSEA. This CDR3 spans 11 amino acids.

The CDR3 DNA reads as TGTGCCAGCAGTTTGGGAGCACAAGAGACCCAGTACTTC. It is translated as CASSLGAQETQYF. This sequence joins TRBV28 and TRBJ2-5, with a tentative D call TRBD2 (5 bases). Trimming pared 3 bases from V and 2 bases from J, leaving 7 bases between. The CDR3 spans 13 residues. Germline V CDR1 and CDR2: MDHEN, SYDVKM.